This T cell receptor (beta chain) was sequenced in a study of T cells after yellow fever vaccination (dated by TCRdb to about 2019). The study in broad terms: The SMART-Seq v4 Ultra Low Input RNA kit was used to prepare libraries from fractions with low cell numbers. Two healthy male donors made up the cohort, one aged 18 to 29 years and the other aged 30 to 40 years. Blood was collected at multiple timepoints before and after primary and secondary immunization, and bulk PBMC replicates and cell subsets were isolated. To track T-cell clones before and after primary and booster YFV17D yellow fever vaccination, bulk TCR alpha and beta repertoires were sequenced longitudinally. Study-level results and caveats: Because the study included only a couple of donors, the extent to which the findings can be generalized is limited. After the booster, most clones that had expanded after primary vaccination were detected again (roughly 96% of CD4 and more than 85% of CD8), suggesting broad maintenance of memory. Computational filtering was needed because FACS-sorted repertoires could contain abundant contaminating clonotypes from the bulk population. A small share of clonotypes occurred in both CD4 and CD8 compartments, likely arising from convergent recombination. Compared with the primary T-cell response, the secondary T-cell response was weaker but faster, peaking on day 5 rather than day 15.

Sequencing took place on an Illumina NovaSeq 6000. TCR cDNA was synthesized by 5'RACE template switching, which introduced a universal primer site and unique molecular identifiers. cDNA synthesis was primed from both the TCR alpha and TCR beta constant segments. Library amplification used two PCR steps, and the second PCR step added sample barcodes and sequencing adapters. Sequencing of libraries was done on Illumina HiSeq 2500 (2x100 bp) or NovaSeq (2x150 bp). On the authors' methods: MIGEC handled demultiplexing of reads and collapsing into UMI consensus sequences, while MiXCR performed V(D)J alignment. Clonotypes responding to the vaccine were identified with edgeR on replicate PBMC samples, with the criteria of FDR below 0.01 and a log2 fold change above 5 up to day 15. Bulk clonotypes were assigned CD4 or CD8 identity according to which sequenced CD4 or CD8 repertoire held them at higher abundance. The raw public reads went through TCRdb reprocessing: fastp at Q25, MiXCR clone calling, in-frame beta chains kept. Here each entry gathers all rows of one CDR3 protein and keeps the most common genes and DNA. The V and J calls and clone size are TCRdb's, not the authors'. Recorded for this sample are some 260,000 distinct CDR3 sequences; about 5.2% of them occurred a single time. In total, the top ten clones hold less than 3.5% of the sample.

Including cysteine and phenylalanine, the CDR3 has 18 amino acids. The CDR3 DNA has 54 bases and is translated from base 1. V is pared back by 0 bases and J by 2 bases, with 20 bases lying between the germline termini. The germline V gene sets CDR1 to SGHRS and CDR2 to YFSETQ. The sample's treatment or condition label is to be understood as: live attenuated yellow fever vaccine strain. PBMCs were isolated from peripheral blood using a standard Ficoll-Paque protocol. Dynabeads CD4 and CD8 positive selection kits were used to isolate the CD4 and CD8 T-cell fractions. TriZol was used to extract RNA from bulk PBMCs, CD4 and CD8 fractions, and dextramer-positive and dextramer-negative fractions. Regarding this clonotype: There is no known antigen for this receptor. Base qualities are not at hand, and no much larger clone is one base apart.

The V and J segments used are TRBV5-1 and TRBJ2-5; tentative D gene TRBD2, with 5 bases matching. Sequences were derived from CD4+ T cells sorted from PBMCs, sampled on the day of the yellow fever booster vaccination. This TCR derives from a man aged 18 to 35 who received the YFV17D yellow fever vaccine. The CDR3 amino acid sequence is: CASSLAGWASRGQETQYF. The nucleotide sequence reads TGCGCCAGCAGCTTGGCCGGTTGGGCTAGCAGAGGTCAAGAGACCCAGTACTTC.